This TCR beta chain was sequenced for a study of cytomegalovirus exposure and HLA in healthy donors. This clone occurred a few times. What it binds is not known. Whole-study findings and limits: Overall, about 160 TCR beta chains were annotated as cytomegalovirus-associated.

CDR3 length: 13 residues. CDR1 MNHNS and CDR2 SASEGT come from the germline V gene. V was pared by 7 bases and J by 3 bases, with 9 bases between. This PCR relied on a set of 60 Vbeta primers and 13 Jbeta primers. Here immunoSEQ multiplex PCR was the method, and the copy in TCRdb shows in-frame clones only, minus some. This table holds about 80,000 clones, 62% found once. This TCR came from a male donor in good health and CMV-seropositive. The specimen sequenced was PBMCs. V usage is TRBV6-1 and J usage is TRBJ2-2; D gene ambiguous. The CDR3 spells CASTRRDTGELFF. The CDR3 coding sequence is TGTGCCAGCACCCGCCGGGACACCGGGGAGCTGTTTTTT.